This record covers a single T cell receptor beta chain. The target of this receptor is not known. Base-call qualities are not available, and no considerably larger clone is one nucleotide away. Measured from the cysteine to the phenylalanine, the CDR3 is 15 residues long. Only CDR3 DNA remains: 45 bases, in frame from the first base. The germline V gene yields SGHRS for CDR1 and YFSETQ for CDR2. V is cut by 4 bases and J by 5 bases, and the space between the germline ends is 16 bases. The sample comes from a study of blood T cells in healthy people across ages (dated by TCRdb to between 2015 and 2016). Regarding the complete study: Template switching captured roughly one uniquely barcoded TCR beta cDNA molecule per two T cells in model experiments. To avoid experimental bias, donors of different ages were distributed randomly across sequencing lanes. Age-related changes in TCR beta repertoire diversity were measured in the study by deep sequencing normalized with unique cDNA molecular identifiers. The donors were split into four age groups: young (average 16 years), middle-aged (39), aged (approximately 60) and long-lived (approximately 89). Two additional independent replicas of 1 million unique cDNA reads from the same blood draw were analyzed for two donors (one aged 18 to 30 and one aged 80 or older). The study at large found these results: The long-lived group showed more naive CD4+ T cells, fewer expanded clones and increased TCR diversity than the aged group, suggesting age selection. Bulk unsorted PBMC profiling prevented conclusive comparison of naive and antigen-experienced compartments. As age increased, observed TCR beta diversity per million T cells dropped in a roughly linear way, and a significant reduction was already evident by age around 41. Donor CMV infection status was unknown, potentially confounding age-related changes in expanded clonotypes. Estimates of total diversity based on one million sequenced T cells were considered lower bounds and underestimates. A strong correlation was found between observed TCR beta diversity and the percentage of naive T cells measured by flow cytometry.

The library was built by means of 5' RACE. Instrument used: Illumina HiSeq 2500. A second roughly 6 to 11 cycle PCR used a sample-barcoded 5' primer and a J-beta primer mix. A template-switch 5' adaptor carrying 12 random nucleotides introduced a unique molecular identifier onto each TCR beta cDNA molecule. Each sample yielded at least 2.5 million CDR3-containing paired-end reads. First-strand cDNA was synthesized from all RNA with the Mint cDNA synthesis kit, primed by a TRBC-specific oligonucleotide. Following uracil-DNA glycosylase treatment, all cDNA underwent a first 18-cycle PCR with the universal primers M1SS and BC2_uni_R. Per the source publication's procedure: For normalization, 1 million high-quality reads were randomly selected from each sample, with every read carrying a distinct molecular identifier. Instead of being binned into consensus sequences, reads with shared molecular identifiers were discarded. MiTCR, set to a Q25 quality threshold and the strictest error-elimination algorithm, was used for CDR3 identification, clonotype clustering and error correction. A nonparametric unseen species model using Euler transformation provided a lower-bound estimate of total TCR beta diversity. TCRdb reworked the public reads: Q25 trimming with fastp, MiXCR clone assembly, productive beta chains retained. Rows matching on CDR3 protein sequence are summarized as one entry with the most common DNA and genes. The V and J calls, along with clone size, are taken from TCRdb and not from the paper's own processing. The sample table lists about 2 million distinct CDR3 sequences, approximately 50% of them with a count of one. About 2.1% of the sample belongs to the ten largest clones.

The donors were some 36 Caucasian individuals from Russia, aged roughly 6 to 100 years, who were systemically healthy. Each donor gave approximately 9.3 milliliters of peripheral blood, collected into EDTA-treated Vacutainer tubes. Ficoll-Paque density-gradient centrifugation was used to isolate PBMCs, with at least 6.5 million per sample. Trizol reagent was used to extract total RNA from the PBMCs, yielding at least 5 micrograms per sample. The percentages of naive CD45RAhigh/CD27high T cells were determined by flow cytometry on a PBMC aliquot from every donor. The sequencing input was blood. The chain is encoded by TRBV5-1 joined to TRBJ2-1; the D gene is perhaps TRBD2, on 6 matching bases. This TCR was sampled from a woman aged 40 to 50 in good health. The DNA sequence follows: TGCGCCAGCAGCCATGGGACTGGCAGGAACAATGAGCAGTTCTTC. Its translation is CASSHGTGRNNEQFF.